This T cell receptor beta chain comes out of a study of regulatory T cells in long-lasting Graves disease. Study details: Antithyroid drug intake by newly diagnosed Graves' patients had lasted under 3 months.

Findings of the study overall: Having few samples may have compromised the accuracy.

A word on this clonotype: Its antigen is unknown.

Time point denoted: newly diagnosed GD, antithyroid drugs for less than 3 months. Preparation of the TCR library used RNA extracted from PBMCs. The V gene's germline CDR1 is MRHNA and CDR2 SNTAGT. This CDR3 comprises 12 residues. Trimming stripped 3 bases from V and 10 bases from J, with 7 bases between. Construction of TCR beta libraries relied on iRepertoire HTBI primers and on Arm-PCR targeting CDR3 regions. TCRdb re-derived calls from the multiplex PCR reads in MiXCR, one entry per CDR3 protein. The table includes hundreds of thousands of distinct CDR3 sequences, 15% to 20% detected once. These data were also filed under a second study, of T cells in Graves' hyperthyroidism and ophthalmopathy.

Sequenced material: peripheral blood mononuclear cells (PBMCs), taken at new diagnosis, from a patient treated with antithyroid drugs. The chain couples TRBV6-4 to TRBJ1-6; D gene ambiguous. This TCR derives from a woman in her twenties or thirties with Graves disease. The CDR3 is CASSEPASPLHF. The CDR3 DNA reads TGTGCCAGCAGTGAACCCGCATCACCCCTCCACTTT.